The entry that follows covers one T cell receptor beta chain sequence. Its antigen is currently unknown. The data stem from a study of cytomegalovirus exposure and HLA in healthy donors. General study results and limits: Within a later analysis, the majority of CMV-associated TCR beta chains appeared HLA-restricted.

Both 60 Vbeta primers and 13 Jbeta primers went into the PCR. Libraries were prepared by immunoSEQ multiplex PCR; TCRdb keeps only in-frame clonotypes and omits some of them. The table records 150,000 or so clones, about 8.9% of them present only once. The sequence came from a man aged 50 to 59 in good health and CMV-seronegative. Material: PBMCs.

The CDR3 is CASRAAYQGPLTYEQYF. CDR3 sequence (DNA): TGTGCCAGCAGGGCCGCCTATCAGGGCCCCCTCACCTACGAGCAGTACTTC. J is TRBJ2-7 and V is TRBV28; possibly TRBD1 for D (5 bases). This CDR3 comprises 17 residues. CDR1 MDHEN and CDR2 SYDVKM come from the germline V gene. The ends were cut back, 6 bases at V and 2 bases at J, with 23 bases in the middle.